This T cell receptor (beta chain) was found in a study of blood T cell repertoires in COVID-19. Study-wide context: Sources were T cells, B-cell-depleted T cells, or PBMCs; the material itself was cDNA or gDNA.

This CDR3 is 15 amino acids long. V gave up 4 bases and J gave up 7 bases; unmatched junction bases: 3. Germline assignment: CDR1 SGHNT and CDR2 YENEEA. The repertoire was sequenced with immunoSEQ multiplex PCR; TCRdb's copy has only in-frame clones and lacks some. This table holds under 75,000 clones, roughly 80% found once. The receptor was derived from a man aged 60 to 75 with COVID-19, enrolled during active disease. This rearrangement joins TRBV11-3 to TRBJ2-1, with 14 bases aligning to TRBD2. The sample comprised peripheral blood. The CDR3 reads CASSSGTSGSNEQFF. The CDR3 nucleotides read TGTGCCAGCAGCTCTGGGACTAGCGGGAGTAATGAGCAGTTCTTC. Variable domain in full (rest from reference TRBV11-3 and TRBJ2-1): EAGVVQSPRYKIIEKKQPVAFWCNPISGHNTLYWYLQNLGQGPELLIRYENEEAVDDSQLPKDRFSAERLKGVDSTLKIQPAELGDSAVYLCASSSGTSGSNEQFFGPGTRLTVL.